Shown below are 5 T cell receptor beta chains from a single sample sequenced in a study of T-cell reconstitution after alpha-beta-depleted transplantation in children. The authors prepared the TCRbeta library with unique molecular identifiers. TCRdb processed the PCR reads anew with MiXCR; each CDR3 protein has one entry. The sample yields hundreds of thousands of distinct CDR3 sequences, 18% seen once. Sequencing was performed on PBMCs from the stem cell graft donor, taken from the stem cell graft. These TCRs come from a human donor who donated a stem cell graft to a child with acute lymphoblastic leukemia.

This clonotype has only a few counts. The chain carries TRBV11-2 and TRBJ1-4, with D tentatively TRBD1 (5 bases). V lost 3 bases to trimming and J lost 6 bases, with 11 bases between them. The length of the CDR3 is 14 residues. CDR1 and CDR2 (germline): SGHAT, FQNNGV. This chain's CDR3 is CASSFLGPYEKLFF. CDR3 DNA sequence: TGTGCCAGCAGCTTCCTGGGACCTTATGAAAAACTGTTTTTT.

The chain is built from TRBV9 and TRBJ1-1; D is unresolved. The CDR3 is made up of 12 amino acids. Germline assignment: CDR1 SGDLS and CDR2 YYNGEE. V was clipped by 0 bases and J by 6 bases, with 6 bases between them. CDR3 loop: CASSVGSAEAFF. CDR3 coding DNA: TGTGCCAGCAGCGTAGGATCGGCTGAAGCTTTCTTT. Supplemented by reference TRBV9 and TRBJ1-1, the full variable domain reads DSGVTQTPKHLITATGQRVTLRCSPRSGDLSVYWYQQSLDQGLQFLIQYYNGEERAKGNILERFSAQQFPDLHSELNLSSLELGDSALYFCASSVGSAEAFFGQGTRLTVV.

The sample holds one count of this clonotype. The V call is TRBV7-3, the J call TRBJ2-2; no clear D gene. The germline V and J ends were trimmed by 4 bases and 5 bases, with 8 bases remaining between them. Germline CDR1 is SGHTA and CDR2 is FQGTGA. CDR3 length: 13 residues. DNA of the CDR3: TGTGCCAGCAGCTCGTTATTAACCGGGGAGCTGTTTTTT. It specifies CASSSLLTGELFF.

In this sample, this clonotype turned up a few times. The chain employs TRBV5-1 and TRBJ1-3; D gene uncertain. Germline V lookup: CDR1 SGHRS, CDR2 YFSETQ. This CDR3 has 16 amino acids. The V end lost 4 bases, the J end lost 0 bases, and 14 bases lay between the germline ends. CDR3 protein: CASSPMDGYSGNTIYF. CDR3 sequence (DNA): TGCGCCAGCAGCCCGATGGACGGTTACTCTGGAAACACCATATATTTT.

This clonotype came up a few times. J is TRBJ2-3 and V is TRBV15; TRBD2 matches 14 bases. Germline assignment: CDR1 LNHNV and CDR2 YYDKDF (reference sequence). V was clipped by 0 bases and J by 2 bases; unmatched bases: 10. The CDR3 spans 20 residues. CDR3 loop: CATSRDSLGLAGAPTDTQYF. The CDR3 DNA sequence: TGTGCCACCAGCAGAGATTCCCTGGGACTAGCGGGAGCACCCACAGATACGCAGTATTTT.